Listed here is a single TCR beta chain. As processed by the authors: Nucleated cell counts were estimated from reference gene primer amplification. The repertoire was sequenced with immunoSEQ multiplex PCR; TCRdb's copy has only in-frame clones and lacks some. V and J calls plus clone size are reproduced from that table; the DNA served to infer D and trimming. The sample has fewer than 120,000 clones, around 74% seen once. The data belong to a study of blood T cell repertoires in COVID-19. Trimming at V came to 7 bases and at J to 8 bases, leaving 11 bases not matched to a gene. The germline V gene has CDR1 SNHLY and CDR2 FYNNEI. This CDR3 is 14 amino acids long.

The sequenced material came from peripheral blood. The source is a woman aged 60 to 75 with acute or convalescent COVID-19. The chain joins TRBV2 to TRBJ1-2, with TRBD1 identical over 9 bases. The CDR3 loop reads CASTRRTGEGGYTF. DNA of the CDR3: TGTGCCAGCACGAGACGGACAGGGGAGGGAGGCTACACCTTC.